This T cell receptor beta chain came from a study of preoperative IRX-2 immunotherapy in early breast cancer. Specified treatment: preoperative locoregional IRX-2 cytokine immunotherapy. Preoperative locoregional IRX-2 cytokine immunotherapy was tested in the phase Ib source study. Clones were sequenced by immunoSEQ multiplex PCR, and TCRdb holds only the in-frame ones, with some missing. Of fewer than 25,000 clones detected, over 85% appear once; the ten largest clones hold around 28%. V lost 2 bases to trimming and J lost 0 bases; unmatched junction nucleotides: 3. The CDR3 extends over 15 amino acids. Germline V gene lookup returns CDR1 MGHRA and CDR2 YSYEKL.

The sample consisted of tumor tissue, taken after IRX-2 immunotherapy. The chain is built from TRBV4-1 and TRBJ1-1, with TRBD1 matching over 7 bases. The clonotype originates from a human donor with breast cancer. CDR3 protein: CASSQSTGMNTEAFF. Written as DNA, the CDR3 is TGCGCCAGCAGCCAATCGACAGGGATGAACACTGAAGCTTTCTTT.